Below, 16 T cell receptor beta chains from the same sample are listed, as sequenced in a study of T cell responses to AZD1222 COVID-19 vaccine. Sequencing used immunoSEQ multiplex PCR; TCRdb keeps in-frame clones, though not all of them. The top ten clones hold 2% to 2.5% of a sample with just over 90,000 clones, around 87% of them seen once. Sequences were derived from peripheral blood, sampled 28 days after the second AZD1222 dose. These receptors were obtained from an adult who received the AZD1222 COVID-19 vaccine.

This chain links TRBV4-3 with TRBJ1-2; D not certain. The germline V and J ends were trimmed by 3 bases and 8 bases, with 16 bases remaining between them. From germline, CDR1 is LGHNA and CDR2 YSLEER. The CDR3 loop spans 14 amino acids. CDR3 protein: CASSQVDGVGGYTF. The CDR3 DNA reads as TGCGCCAGCAGCCAGGTCGACGGGGTCGGCGGCTACACCTTC.

This chain joins TRBV2 and TRBJ2-5; 7 bases match TRBD2. This CDR3 has 16 residues. Germline CDR1 reads SNHLY; CDR2 reads FYNNEI. With 6 bases clipped from V and 3 bases from J, the junction kept 13 bases outside the gene matches. CDR3 residues: CASRRRAGEGEETQYF. DNA of the CDR3: TGTGCCAGCAGACGACGGGCGGGAGAAGGGGAAGAGACCCAGTACTTC.

V usage is TRBV29-1 and J usage is TRBJ2-1, with TRBD1 as a possible D gene (5 bases). Germline CDR1 SQVTM, CDR2 ANQGSEA. The CDR3 contains 14 residues. With 7 bases removed from V and 0 bases from J, the gap between germline ends came to 13 bases. As DNA, the CDR3 is TGCAGCGGGAGCAGGGCTCGCTCCTACAATGAGCAGTTCTTC. Translating it yields CSGSRARSYNEQFF.

V usage is TRBV5-6 and J usage is TRBJ1-1; tentatively, D is TRBD1 (5 bases). This CDR3 region has 13 residues. The germline gives CDR1 SGHDT, CDR2 YYEEEE. The V gene lost 0 bases and the J gene lost 4 bases, with 7 bases spanning the gap. The CDR3 is CASSLEGSTEAFF. CDR3 nucleotides: TGTGCCAGCAGCTTGGAGGGGAGCACTGAAGCTTTCTTT.

The V and J genes are TRBV7-2 and TRBJ2-3, with unresolved D. The V gene's germline CDR1 is SGHTA and CDR2 FQGNSA. Trimming stripped 1 base from V and 4 bases from J, with 6 bases between. This CDR3 is 13 amino acids long. The CDR3 reads CASSLGPADTQYF. The CDR3 DNA sequence: TGTGCCAGCAGCTTAGGGCCGGCAGATACGCAGTATTTT.

The chain links TRBV11-3 to TRBJ1-1; 7 bases line up with TRBD1. The germline V gene encodes CDR1 SGHNT and CDR2 YENEEA. CDR3 size: 13 residues. V lost 5 bases to trimming and J lost 1 base; unmatched junction nucleotides: 1. This CDR3 reads CASSPGGNTEAFF. Here the CDR3 DNA reads TGTGCCAGCAGCCCAGGGGGGAACACTGAAGCTTTCTTT.

The V gene is TRBV2, the J gene TRBJ2-3, with 7 positions matching TRBD2. The CDR3 loop spans 17 amino acids. The J segment lost 6 bases and the V segment lost 1 base, leaving 13 bases of the junction unmatched. CDR1 SNHLY and CDR2 FYNNEI come from the germline V gene. This CDR3 reads CASSEDYSGGVWDTQYF. As DNA, the CDR3 is TGTGCCAGCAGTGAAGACTACTCGGGGGGAGTATGGGATACGCAGTATTTT.

CDR3 in amino acids: CAWTPGGGRGYEQYF. The CDR3 bases are TGTGCCTGGACCCCAGGGGGGGGACGGGGCTACGAGCAGTACTTC. J is TRBJ2-7 and V is TRBV30, with D possibly being TRBD1 or TRBD2 (7 bases each). The germline V and J ends were trimmed by 4 bases and 3 bases, with 19 bases remaining between them. Germline V gives CDR1 GTSNPN, CDR2 SVGIG (reference sequence). This CDR3 has 15 amino acids.

This chain connects TRBV12-5 to TRBJ1-5; D perhaps matches TRBD1 (6 bases). The CDR3 runs to 14 residues. The germline gives CDR1 LGHNT, CDR2 FRNRAP. The germline V and J ends were trimmed by 3 bases and 6 bases, with 12 bases remaining between them. CDR3 sequence (DNA): TGTGCTAGTGGTTTTCAGGGGATCGGTCAGCCCCAGCATTTT. It is translated as CASGFQGIGQPQHF.

The rearrangement uses TRBV27 and TRBJ2-6; TRBD1 agrees at 8 bases. There are 16 residues in the CDR3. V shed 6 bases, J shed 4 bases, and the junction held 8 bases outside the gene matches. Germline V gene data show CDR1 as MNHEY and CDR2 as SMNVEV (reference sequence). CDR3 sequence: CASSPTGAEGANVLTF. The CDR3 DNA sequence: TGTGCCAGCAGCCCGACAGGGGCGGAAGGGGCCAACGTCCTGACTTTC.

The V gene is TRBV5-1, the J gene TRBJ2-3, with D hard to call. CDR1 is SGHRS, CDR2 YFSETQ, per germline. V dropped 0 bases and J dropped 3 bases, with 14 bases sitting between them. The length of the CDR3 is 16 residues. CDR3 nucleotides: TGCGCCAGCAGCTTGGCCGGCAAGATACGAACAGATACGCAGTATTTT. Amino acid sequence: CASSLAGKIRTDTQYF.

CDR3 amino acids: CASSPGLAGGRIQETQYF. The CDR3 nucleotides read TGCGCCAGCAGCCCGGGACTAGCGGGGGGCCGAATCCAAGAGACCCAGTACTTC. The rearrangement uses TRBV4-3 and TRBJ2-5; 15 nucleotides agree with TRBD2. Germline V gives CDR1 LGHNA, CDR2 YSLEER. The CDR3 runs 18 residues. J lost 1 base, V lost 4 bases, and 7 bases had no gene match.

This clone was recorded once. DNA of the CDR3: TGTGCCAGCAGCTTACGGGGCGCGGACACTGAAGCTTTCTTT. Translated, it gives CASSLRGADTEAFF. The chain links TRBV7-2 to TRBJ1-1; D possibly corresponds to TRBD1 (5 bases). Germline-derived CDR1 and CDR2 are SGHTA and FQGNSA. V was trimmed by 2 bases and J by 3 bases, leaving 10 bases between them. The CDR3 runs 14 residues.

The chain links TRBV7-2 to TRBJ2-1; the match to TRBD2 covers 14 bases. The V gene's germline CDR1 is SGHTA and CDR2 FQGNSA. V dropped 4 bases and J dropped 4; count of bases not matched to a gene: 6. The CDR3 is 17 amino acids. The DNA for the CDR3 is TGTGCCAGCAGCTCCGGACTAGCGGGAGGAGGGTACAATGAGCAGTTCTTC. This encodes CASSSGLAGGGYNEQFF.

The CDR3: CASSNGQALQGYTF. In DNA form, the CDR3 reads TGTGCCAGCAGCAACGGACAGGCCCTCCAGGGCTACACCTTC. The chain uses TRBV7-9 and TRBJ1-2, with 7 bases aligning to TRBD1. Per the germline V gene, CDR1 is SEHNR and CDR2 is FQNEAQ (reference sequence). The CDR3 runs to 14 residues. Unmatched junction bases numbered 11, after V lost 5 bases and J lost 8 bases.

This chain joins TRBV10-3 and TRBJ2-7, with 14 bases lining up with TRBD2. The length of the CDR3 is 16 residues. CDR1 and CDR2 from the germline V gene are ENHRY and SYGVKD. The junction had 2 bases not matched to a gene; V was cut back by 4 bases and J by 0 bases. In DNA form, the CDR3 reads TGTGCCATCAGTGGGACTAGCGGGGGGCCCTCCTACGAGCAGTACTTC. The encoded protein is CAISGTSGGPSYEQYF.